The T cell receptor (beta chain) under discussion was sequenced for a study of blood T cells in healthy people across ages. Regarding the study as a whole: CMV infection status of these donors was not known. Unsorted PBMCs blocked a conclusive comparison of naive and antigen-experienced cells.

With a J-beta primer mix and a sample-barcoded 5' primer, a second PCR ran about 6 to 11 cycles. TCRdb processed the 5' RACE reads anew with MiXCR; each CDR3 protein has one entry. The data show about 1.5 million distinct CDR3 sequences, approximately 43% seen once. Remarks on this clonotype: Its target is not known.

Trimming stripped 0 bases from V and 10 bases from J, with 19 bases between. Germline V gene lookup returns CDR1 MGHRA and CDR2 YSYEKL. The CDR3 is 15 residues long. The origin of this receptor is a woman between 18 and 29 years old in good health. The chain combines TRBV4-1 with TRBJ2-7; perhaps TRBD2 as D (6 bases). Sample: blood. Here the CDR3 DNA reads TGCGCCAGCAGCCAAGAGTCCCGGGACTCCTTCGGTCAGTACTTC. Its protein is CASSQESRDSFGQYF.